This T cell receptor (beta chain) was sequenced for a study of Ad26.COV2.S vaccination and SARS-CoV-2 variants. Treatment: around 19 received Ad26.COV2.S at low or high dose, single or two shots; 5 received placebo; per-sample allocation not given. Day 63 after the first injection of vaccine or placebo was the sampling time. TCRdb's copy holds only in-frame clones and misses some; the assay was immunoSEQ multiplex PCR. The sample lists 300,000 to 400,000 clones; 86% were seen once. The CDR3 runs 11 residues. Germline CDR1 reads SGHAT; CDR2 reads FQNNGV. V was pared by 0 bases and J by 11 bases, with 7 bases between.

The sample was peripheral blood, taken in a trial of Ad26.COV2.S vaccine versus placebo. This clonotype originated in a person aged 18-60 years who received the Ad26.COV2.S COVID-19 vaccine or a placebo. This sequence joins TRBV11-2 and TRBJ1-1; D unclear. The CDR3 protein is CASSLEASAFF. CDR3 bases: TGTGCCAGCAGCTTAGAGGCGTCGGCTTTCTTT.